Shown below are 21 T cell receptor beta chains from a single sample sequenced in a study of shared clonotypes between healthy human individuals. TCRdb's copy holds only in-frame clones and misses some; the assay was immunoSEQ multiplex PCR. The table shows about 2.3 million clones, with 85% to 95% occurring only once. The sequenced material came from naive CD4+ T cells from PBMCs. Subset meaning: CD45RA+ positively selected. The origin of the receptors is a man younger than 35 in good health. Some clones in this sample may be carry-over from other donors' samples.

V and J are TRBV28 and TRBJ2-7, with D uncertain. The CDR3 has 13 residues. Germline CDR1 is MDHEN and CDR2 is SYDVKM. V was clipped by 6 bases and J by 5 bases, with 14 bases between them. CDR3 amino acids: CASSLAALDEQYF. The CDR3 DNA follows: TGTGCCAGCAGCCTCGCGGCATTAGACGAGCAGTACTTC.

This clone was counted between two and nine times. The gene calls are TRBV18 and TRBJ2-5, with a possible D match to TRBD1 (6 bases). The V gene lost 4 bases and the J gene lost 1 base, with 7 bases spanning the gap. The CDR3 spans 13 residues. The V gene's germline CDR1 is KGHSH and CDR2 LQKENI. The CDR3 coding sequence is TGTGCCAGCTCACGGACAGCCCAAGAGACCCAGTACTTC. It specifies CASSRTAQETQYF. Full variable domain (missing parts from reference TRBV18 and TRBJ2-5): NAGVMQNPRHLVRRRGQEARLRCSPMKGHSHVYWYRQLPEEGLKFMVYLQKENIIDESGMPKERFSAEFPKEGPSILRIQQVVRGDSAAYFCASSRTAQETQYFGPGTRLLVL.

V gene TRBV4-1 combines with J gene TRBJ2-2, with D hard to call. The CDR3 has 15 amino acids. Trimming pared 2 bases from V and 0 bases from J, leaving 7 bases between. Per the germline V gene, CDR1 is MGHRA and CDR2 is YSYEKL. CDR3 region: CASSQLSANTGELFF. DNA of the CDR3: TGCGCCAGCAGCCAATTATCAGCGAACACCGGGGAGCTGTTTTTT.

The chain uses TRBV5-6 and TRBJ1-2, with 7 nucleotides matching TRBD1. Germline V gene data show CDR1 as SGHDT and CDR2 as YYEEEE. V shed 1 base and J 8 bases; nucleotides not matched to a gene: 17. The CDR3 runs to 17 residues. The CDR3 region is CASSLYRKVKGAGGYTF. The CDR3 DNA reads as TGTGCCAGCAGCTTGTATCGGAAGGTTAAGGGGGCGGGCGGCTACACCTTC.

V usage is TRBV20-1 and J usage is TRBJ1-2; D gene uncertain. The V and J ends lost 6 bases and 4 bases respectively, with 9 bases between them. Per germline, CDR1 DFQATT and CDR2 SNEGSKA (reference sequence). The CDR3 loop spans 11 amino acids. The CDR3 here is CSAPGVYGYTF. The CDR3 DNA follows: TGCAGTGCCCCCGGGGTCTATGGCTACACCTTC.

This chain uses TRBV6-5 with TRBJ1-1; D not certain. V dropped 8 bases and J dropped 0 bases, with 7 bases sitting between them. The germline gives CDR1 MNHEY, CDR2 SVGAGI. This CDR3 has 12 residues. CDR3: CASAAMNTEAFF. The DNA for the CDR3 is TGTGCCAGCGCAGCAATGAACACTGAAGCTTTCTTT.

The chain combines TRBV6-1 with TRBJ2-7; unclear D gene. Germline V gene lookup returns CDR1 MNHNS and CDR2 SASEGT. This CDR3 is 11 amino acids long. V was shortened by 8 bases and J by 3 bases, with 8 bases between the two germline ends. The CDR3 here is CASSRDYEQYF. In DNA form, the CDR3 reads TGTGCCAGCTCTAGAGACTACGAGCAGTACTTC.

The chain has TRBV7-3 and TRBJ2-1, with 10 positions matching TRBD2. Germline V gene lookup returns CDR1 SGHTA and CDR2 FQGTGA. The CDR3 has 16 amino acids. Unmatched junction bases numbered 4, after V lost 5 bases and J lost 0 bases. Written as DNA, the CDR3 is TGTGCCAGCAGCACAAGCGGGAGGGCCTCCTACAATGAGCAGTTCTTC. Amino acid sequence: CASSTSGRASYNEQFF.

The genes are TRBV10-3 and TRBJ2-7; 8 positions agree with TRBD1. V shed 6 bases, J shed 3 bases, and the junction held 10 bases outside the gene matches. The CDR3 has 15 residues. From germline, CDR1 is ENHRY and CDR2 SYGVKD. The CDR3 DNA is TGTGCCATCAGGACGGACAGGGCGGACTTCTACGAGCAGTACTTC. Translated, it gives CAIRTDRADFYEQYF.

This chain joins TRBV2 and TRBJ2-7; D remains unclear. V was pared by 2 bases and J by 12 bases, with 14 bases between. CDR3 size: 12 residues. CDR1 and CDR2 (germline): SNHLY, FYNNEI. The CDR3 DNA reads TGTGCCAGCAGTGAATTGTTCTTAAACCCGTACTTC. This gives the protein CASSELFLNPYF.

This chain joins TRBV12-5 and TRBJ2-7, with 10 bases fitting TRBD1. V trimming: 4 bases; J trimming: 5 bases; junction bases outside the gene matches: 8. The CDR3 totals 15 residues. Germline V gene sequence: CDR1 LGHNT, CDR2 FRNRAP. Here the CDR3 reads CASGSGTGAINEQYF. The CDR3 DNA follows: TGTGCTAGTGGTTCTGGGACAGGGGCGATTAACGAGCAGTACTTC. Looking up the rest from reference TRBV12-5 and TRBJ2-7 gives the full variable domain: DARVTQTPRHKVTEMGQEVTMRCQPILGHNTVFWYRQTMMQGLELLAYFRNRAPLDDSGMPKDRFSAEMPDATLATLKIQPSEPRDSAVYFCASGSGTGAINEQYFGPGTRLTVT.

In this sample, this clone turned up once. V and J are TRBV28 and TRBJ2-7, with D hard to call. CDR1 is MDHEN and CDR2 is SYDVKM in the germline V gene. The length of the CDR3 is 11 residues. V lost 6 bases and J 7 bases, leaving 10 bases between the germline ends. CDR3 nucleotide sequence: TGTGCCAGCAGCCCCGACGAGGAGCAGTACTTC. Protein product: CASSPDEEQYF.

The CDR3, as DNA: TGCGCCAGCAGCCAAAGTTATGGGACAAATTCCTACGAGCAGTACTTC. It specifies CASSQSYGTNSYEQYF. The J gene is TRBJ2-7, the V gene TRBV4-3, with D possibly matching TRBD1 (6 bases). The CDR3 consists of 16 residues. Germline values: CDR1 LGHNA, CDR2 YSLEER. Trimming cost V 2 bases and J 1 base, with 15 bases left between them.

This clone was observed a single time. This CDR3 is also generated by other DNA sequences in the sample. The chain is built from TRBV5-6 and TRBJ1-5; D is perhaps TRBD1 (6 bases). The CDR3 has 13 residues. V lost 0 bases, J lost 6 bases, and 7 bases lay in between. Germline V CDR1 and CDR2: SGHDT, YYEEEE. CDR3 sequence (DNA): TGTGCCAGCAGCTTGGAGGGGGGTCAGCCCCAGCATTTT. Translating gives CASSLEGGQPQHF.

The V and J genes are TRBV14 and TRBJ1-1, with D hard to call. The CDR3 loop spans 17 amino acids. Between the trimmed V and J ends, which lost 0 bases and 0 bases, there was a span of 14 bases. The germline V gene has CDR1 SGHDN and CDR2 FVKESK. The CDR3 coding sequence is TGTGCCAGCAGCCAAGAATTACTGTCAGCGATGAACACTGAAGCTTTCTTT. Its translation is CASSQELLSAMNTEAFF.

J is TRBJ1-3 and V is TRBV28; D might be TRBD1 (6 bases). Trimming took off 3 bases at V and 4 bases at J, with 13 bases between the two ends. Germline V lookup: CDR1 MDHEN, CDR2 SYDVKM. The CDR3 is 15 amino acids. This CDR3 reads CASSLVQGSGNTIYF. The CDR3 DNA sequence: TGTGCCAGCAGTTTGGTCCAGGGGTCAGGAAACACCATATATTTT.

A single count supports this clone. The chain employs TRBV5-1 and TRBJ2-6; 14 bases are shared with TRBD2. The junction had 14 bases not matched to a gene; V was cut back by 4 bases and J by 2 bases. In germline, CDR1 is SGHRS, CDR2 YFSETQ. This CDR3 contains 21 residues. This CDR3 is CASSQIGGLAGVFPGANVLTF. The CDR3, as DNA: TGCGCCAGCAGCCAGATAGGGGGACTAGCGGGAGTGTTCCCTGGGGCCAACGTCCTGACTTTC.

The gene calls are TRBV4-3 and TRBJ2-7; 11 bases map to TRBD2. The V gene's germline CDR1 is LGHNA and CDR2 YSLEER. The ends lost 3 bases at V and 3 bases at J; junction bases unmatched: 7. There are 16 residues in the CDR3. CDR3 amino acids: CASSQGPGLADYEQYF. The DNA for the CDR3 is TGCGCCAGCAGCCAGGGACCGGGACTAGCGGACTACGAGCAGTACTTC.

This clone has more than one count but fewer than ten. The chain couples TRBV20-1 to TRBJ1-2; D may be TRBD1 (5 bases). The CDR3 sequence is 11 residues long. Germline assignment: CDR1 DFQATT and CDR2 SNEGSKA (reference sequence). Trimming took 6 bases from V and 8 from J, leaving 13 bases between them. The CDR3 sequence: CSAKPGYGYTF. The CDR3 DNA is TGCAGTGCCAAGCCAGGGTACGGCTACACCTTC.

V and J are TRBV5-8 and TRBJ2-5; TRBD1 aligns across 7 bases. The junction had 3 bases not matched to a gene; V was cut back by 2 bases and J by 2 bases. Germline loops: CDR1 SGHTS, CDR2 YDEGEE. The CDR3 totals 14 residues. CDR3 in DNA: TGTGCCAGCAGCTTTAGGACAGGACAAGAGACCCAGTACTTC. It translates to CASSFRTGQETQYF.

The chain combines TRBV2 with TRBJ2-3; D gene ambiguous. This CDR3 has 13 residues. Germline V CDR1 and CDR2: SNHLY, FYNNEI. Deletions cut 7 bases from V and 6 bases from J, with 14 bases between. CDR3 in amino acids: CASNQRGWDTQYF. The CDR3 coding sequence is TGTGCCAGCAATCAGCGTGGCTGGGATACGCAGTATTTT.